One T cell receptor beta chain is described in this entry. Ten or more counts support this clonotype. The target of this receptor is not known. Base qualities are not at hand, and no much larger clone is one base apart. CDR1 and CDR2, looked up from the germline V gene (reference sequence), are GTSNPN and SVGIG. V is pared back by 0 bases and J by 2 bases, with 17 bases lying between the germline termini. From its cysteine to its phenylalanine, the CDR3 spans 16 amino acids. Here the CDR3 DNA is all that survives: 48 bases in frame from base 1. TCR beta CDR3 regions were amplified from RNA transcripts. The first round of RT-PCR for the TCR CDR3 was performed with the HTBI primer set and the Qiagen OneStep RT-PCR kit. The libraries were constructed in a second round of multiplex PCR and then size-selected and purified. Sequencing of the libraries was done on an Illumina HiSeq2000 using paired-end 100 bp reads. The original methods were these. Raw data were processed with SOAPnuke, discarding reads with adapters, uncalled bases, mean Phred below 15, or no exact constant-primer or identifier match. High-quality paired reads were merged with COPE v1.2.5, and unique nucleotide sequences were defined as clonotypes. MiTCR v1.1 was used to align the clonotypes against IMGT TRBV, TRBD and TRBJ reference segments. Only V-J combinations with frequency above 0.0001, covering 99% to 99.2% of repertoires, were analysed. The TCS score was defined as F50 (clonal expansion) divided by E x V (chaos), with BLOSUM62-based TCRdist calculated between CDR3 peptides within each V-J. Welch's t-statistics and random forest reduced roughly 530 V-J features to roughly 13, which were used in a naive Bayes classifier (R e1071). TCRdb cleaned the public reads at Q25 with fastp, built clones with MiXCR and kept in-frame beta chains. When rows share a CDR3 protein, they turn into one entry using the most common DNA and genes. These V and J calls originate from TCRdb's pipeline instead of the authors' own analysis. The table for this sample lists a few hundred thousand distinct CDR3 sequences; roughly 13% of them were counted only once. Around 20% of the sample rests with the top ten.

The data originate from a study of T cells in Graves' hyperthyroidism and ophthalmopathy (dated by TCRdb to about 2019). Regarding the complete study: Peripheral blood samples were taken at the time of initial diagnosis, prior to any treatment. In several Graves' hyperthyroidism patients, the study also compared T-cell repertoires from thyroid tissue with T-cell repertoires from blood. To identify TCR V-J signatures that set the groups apart, the researchers used a discovery cohort of approximately 98 patients, made up of around 42 with Graves' ophthalmopathy and some 60 with stable Graves' hyperthyroidism. For training and testing, the 100 or so patients in the discovery cohort were randomly divided in a 7:3 ratio. Prospective prediction of ophthalmopathy was tested in an independent validation cohort consisting of about 19 hyperthyroidism patients and 15 to 17 patients who later progressed to ophthalmopathy. After blood sampling, hyperthyroidism patients were treated with methimazole at a starting dose of 30 mg daily, and ophthalmopathy patients were treated with high-dose intravenous methylprednisolone. TCR Vbeta CDR3 sequencing of roughly 140 peripheral blood samples (roughly 41 ophthalmopathy, 75 or so hyperthyroidism and roughly 17 progressor patients) is reported in the paper. What the work shows at the level of the full study, not this receptor alone: Sample size was not statistically predetermined, and investigators were not blinded to group allocation. Most expanded thyroid clonotypes (frequency above 0.001) were also found in blood, which suggests that blood repertoires may mirror thyroid immune responses. In validation, the model predicted progression to ophthalmopathy with roughly 70% sensitivity and 72% to 75% specificity, a median of about 6 months before onset. In cross-validation, a model built on a 13 V-J signature told ophthalmopathy apart from stable hyperthyroidism with 85% to 90% sensitivity and about 81% specificity, and in testing the same model reached 80%/75%.

The hyperthyroidism patients were between 18 and 65 years old and newly diagnosed, with a disease duration of less than 2 months. The study excluded patients with uncontrolled infections, other autoimmune diseases, pregnancy or lactation. Diagnoses were established on the basis of clinical symptoms, serum thyroxine and TRAb, thyroid ultrasound, and orbital computed tomography. Blood from progressor patients was drawn when they were first diagnosed with hyperthyroidism, before any ophthalmopathy symptoms appeared. PBMCs were separated from roughly 9.6 ml of fresh peripheral blood using Ficoll-Paque density gradient centrifugation. Progressor patients were initially diagnosed with Graves' hyperthyroidism and developed ophthalmopathy during follow-up. Trizol reagent was used to extract total RNA, and RNA quality was then checked on an Agilent 2100 Bioanalyzer.

The TCR sequence derives from a man aged 30-40 years with Graves' hyperthyroidism that later progressed to Graves' ophthalmopathy. The sequence joins TRBV30 to TRBJ2-7; the D assignment is uncertain and may be TRBD1 or TRBD2, with 6 bases supporting each. Material: blood. The CDR3 in this case is CAWSVRSPGAPYEQYF. In nucleotides, the sequence is TGTGCCTGGAGTGTACGGTCCCCGGGGGCCCCCTACGAGCAGTACTTC.